Sequencing of this TCR beta chain was carried out in a study of beta chain features in type 1 diabetes. Overall study results and limits: Patients with Type 1 diabetes showed moderately but significantly shorter TCRB CDR3s in all four CD4+ subsets.

Via CD45RO/CCR7/CD25/CD127/CD95/CD27, cells of the CD4+ naive, central memory, regulatory and stem cell-like memory subsets were sorted. With regard to this clone: Antigen: not known.

Since all of the isolated RNA was reverse transcribed, expressed TCRB transcripts were what got sequenced. Libraries were prepared by immunoSEQ multiplex PCR; TCRdb keeps only in-frame clonotypes and omits some of them. The sample contains 640,000 or so clones, around an eighth of which appear only once. This receptor was taken from a man younger than 35 with type 1 diabetes. Sequencing was performed on naive CD4+ T cells from blood.

CDR3 in DNA: TGTGCCACCAGCTCCGGGCACGGCACAGATACGCAGTATTTT. Translated, it gives CATSSGHGTDTQYF. The V call is TRBV15, the J call TRBJ2-3; D is uncertain. V was shortened by 5 bases and J by 1 base, with 10 bases between the two germline ends. The CDR3 runs to 14 residues. Germline V gene data show CDR1 as LNHNV and CDR2 as YYDKDF (reference sequence).